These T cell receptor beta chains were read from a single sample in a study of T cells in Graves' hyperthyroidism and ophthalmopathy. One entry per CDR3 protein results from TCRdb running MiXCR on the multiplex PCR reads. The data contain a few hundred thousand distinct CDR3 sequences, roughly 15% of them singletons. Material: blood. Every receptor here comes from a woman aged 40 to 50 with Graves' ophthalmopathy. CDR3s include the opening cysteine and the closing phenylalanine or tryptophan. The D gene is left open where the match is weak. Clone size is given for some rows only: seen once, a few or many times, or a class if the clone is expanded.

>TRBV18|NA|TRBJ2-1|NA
CASSPGQGNEQFF
TGTGCCAGCTCTCCAGGGCAGGGGAATGAGCAGTTCTTC
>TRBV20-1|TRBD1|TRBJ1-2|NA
CSAREPGTGVYGYTF
TGCAGTGCTAGAGAACCCGGGACAGGGGTTTATGGCTACACCTTC
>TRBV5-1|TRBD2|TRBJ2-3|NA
CASSAPGGSTDTQYF
TGCGCCAGCAGCGCCCCGGGGGGGAGCACAGATACGCAGTATTTT
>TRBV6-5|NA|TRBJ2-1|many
CASSYSAGPSSYNEQFF
TGTGCCAGCAGTTACTCGGCGGGGCCTAGCTCCTACAATGAGCAGTTCTTC
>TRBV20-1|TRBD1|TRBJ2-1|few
CSARLTQGASYNEQFF
TGCAGTGCTAGACTAACACAGGGGGCCTCCTACAATGAGCAGTTCTTC
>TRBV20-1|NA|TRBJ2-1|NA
CSALAPGEQFF
TGCAGTGCCCTCGCCCCGGGGGAGCAGTTCTTC
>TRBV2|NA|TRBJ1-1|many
CASLWKAGNTEAFF
TGTGCCAGCCTTTGGAAGGCTGGGAACACTGAAGCTTTCTTT
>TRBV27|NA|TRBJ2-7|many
CASSLVGSSYEQYF
TGTGCCAGCAGTTTAGTCGGATCCTCCTACGAGCAGTACTTC
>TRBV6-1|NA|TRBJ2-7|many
CASSRIQGAYEQYF
TGTGCCAGCAGTAGAATACAGGGTGCCTACGAGCAGTACTTC
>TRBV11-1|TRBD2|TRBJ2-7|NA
CASSPPSGRAYEQYF
TGTGCCAGCAGCCCCCCTAGCGGGAGGGCCTACGAGCAGTACTTC
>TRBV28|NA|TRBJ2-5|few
CASRKRGGETQYF
TGTGCCAGCAGGAAAAGGGGGGGGGAGACCCAGTACTTC
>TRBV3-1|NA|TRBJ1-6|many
CASSQGHTNSPLHF
TGTGCCAGCAGCCAAGGACATACTAATTCACCCCTCCACTTT
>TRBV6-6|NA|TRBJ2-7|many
CASSYSPSTSYEQYF
TGTGCCAGCAGTTACTCTCCTTCGACCTCCTACGAGCAGTACTTC
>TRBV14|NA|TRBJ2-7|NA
CASSQWGVVYEQYF
TGTGCCAGCAGCCAATGGGGGGTGGTGTACGAGCAGTACTTC
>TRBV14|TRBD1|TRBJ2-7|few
CASSLLDRGRDQYF
TGTGCCAGCAGCCTTCTGGACAGGGGTCGCGATCAGTACTTC
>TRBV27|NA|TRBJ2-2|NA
CATASLLNTGELFF
TGTGCCACAGCGAGTTTGCTTAACACCGGGGAGCTGTTTTTT
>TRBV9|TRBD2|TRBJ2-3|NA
CASSVSSGGTDTQYF
TGTGCCAGCAGCGTTTCTTCGGGGGGAACAGATACGCAGTATTTT
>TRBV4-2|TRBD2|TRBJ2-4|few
CASSQEVGRAGGNIQYF
TGTGCCAGCAGCCAAGAAGTGGGTAGAGCGGGAGGAAACATTCAGTACTTC
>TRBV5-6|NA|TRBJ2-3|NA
CASSLSLGGTDTQYF
TGTGCCAGCAGCTTGAGCTTGGGGGGCACAGATACGCAGTATTTT
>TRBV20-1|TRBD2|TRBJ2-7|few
CSARTSVFPYEQYF
TGCAGTGCTAGAACTAGCGTATTCCCCTACGAGCAGTACTTC
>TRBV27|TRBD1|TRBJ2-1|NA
CASSVSGTGGRSHEQFF
TGTGCCAGCAGTGTCTCCGGGACAGGGGGGCGGTCGCATGAGCAGTTCTTC
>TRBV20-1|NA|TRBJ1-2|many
CSARDVVHRRGSSNYGYTF
TGCAGTGCTAGAGATGTAGTACACAGACGAGGAAGTTCTAACTATGGCTACACCTTC
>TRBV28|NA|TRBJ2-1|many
CASSSPVNEQFF
TGTGCCAGCAGTTCCCCAGTCAATGAGCAGTTCTTC
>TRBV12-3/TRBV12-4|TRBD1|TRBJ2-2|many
CASSLRFQGAHTGELFF
TGTGCCAGCAGTTTAAGGTTTCAGGGGGCGCATACGGGGGAGCTGTTTTTT
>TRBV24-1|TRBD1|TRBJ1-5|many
CATSDSGQIQPQHF
TGTGCCACCAGTGATTCGGGACAGATTCAGCCCCAGCATTTT
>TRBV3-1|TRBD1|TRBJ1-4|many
CASSDRVDEKLFF
TGTGCCAGTTCGGACAGGGTGGATGAAAAACTGTTTTTT
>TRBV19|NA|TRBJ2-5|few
CASSTQMGTQYF
TGTGCCAGTAGTACACAAATGGGGACCCAGTACTTC
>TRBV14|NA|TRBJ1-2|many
CASSQGGRFLVTF
TGTGCCAGCAGCCAAGGTGGACGGTTTCTTGTCACCTTC
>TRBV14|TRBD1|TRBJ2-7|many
CASSYRQGYEQYF
TGTGCCAGCAGCTACAGACAGGGCTACGAGCAGTACTTC
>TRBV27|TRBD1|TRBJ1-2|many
CASSLSGQGYGYTF
TGTGCCAGCAGTTTATCCGGACAGGGGTATGGCTACACCTTC
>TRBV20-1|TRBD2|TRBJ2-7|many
CSARADLEPSGRAYEQYF
TGCAGTGCTAGGGCTGACCTAGAGCCTAGCGGGAGGGCCTACGAGCAGTACTTC
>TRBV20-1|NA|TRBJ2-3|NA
CSARAWGGNTDTQYF
TGCAGTGCTAGAGCCTGGGGCGGGAACACAGATACGCAGTATTTT
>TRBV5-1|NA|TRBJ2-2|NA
CASSPSRSGELFF
TGCGCCAGCAGCCCCTCCCGTTCCGGGGAGCTGTTTTTT
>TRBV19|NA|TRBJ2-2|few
CASRAGTNTGELFF
TGTGCCAGTAGGGCAGGGACAAACACCGGGGAGCTGTTTTTT
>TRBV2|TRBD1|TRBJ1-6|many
CASADRGGNSPLHF
TGTGCCAGCGCGGACAGGGGAGGGAATTCACCCCTCCACTTT
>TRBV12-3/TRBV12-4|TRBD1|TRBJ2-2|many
CASSLQGVTGELFF
TGTGCCAGCAGTTTACAGGGGGTTACCGGGGAGCTGTTTTTT
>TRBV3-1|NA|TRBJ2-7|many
CASSQGWGRYEQYF
TGTGCCAGCAGCCAAGGTTGGGGCCGCTACGAGCAGTACTTC